This TCR beta chain was identified in a study of beta chain features in type 1 diabetes. General study points: Within each of all four CD4+ subsets, Type 1 diabetes patients had TCRB CDR3s that were moderately but significantly shorter.

As for this clone: Its antigen is still unknown.

TCRB transcripts that were expressed got sequenced, as all of the isolated RNA had been reverse transcribed. Only in-frame clones appear in the TCRdb table, and some are missing; sequencing was by immunoSEQ multiplex PCR. The data show about 53,000 clones, about 47% seen once. V was pared by 5 bases and J by 2 bases, with 18 bases between. CDR3 length: 16 residues. CDR1 is LGHNA and CDR2 is YNFKEQ in the germline V gene. What was sequenced was Tregs from blood. The genes are TRBV4-2 and TRBJ2-5; TRBD1 might be the D (5 bases). The receptor's source is a woman between 40 and 50 years old with type 1 diabetes. CDR3 DNA: TGTGCCAGCAGCGGGTCCCGAGACAGCATGCAAGAGACCCAGTACTTC. Translation: CASSGSRDSMQETQYF.